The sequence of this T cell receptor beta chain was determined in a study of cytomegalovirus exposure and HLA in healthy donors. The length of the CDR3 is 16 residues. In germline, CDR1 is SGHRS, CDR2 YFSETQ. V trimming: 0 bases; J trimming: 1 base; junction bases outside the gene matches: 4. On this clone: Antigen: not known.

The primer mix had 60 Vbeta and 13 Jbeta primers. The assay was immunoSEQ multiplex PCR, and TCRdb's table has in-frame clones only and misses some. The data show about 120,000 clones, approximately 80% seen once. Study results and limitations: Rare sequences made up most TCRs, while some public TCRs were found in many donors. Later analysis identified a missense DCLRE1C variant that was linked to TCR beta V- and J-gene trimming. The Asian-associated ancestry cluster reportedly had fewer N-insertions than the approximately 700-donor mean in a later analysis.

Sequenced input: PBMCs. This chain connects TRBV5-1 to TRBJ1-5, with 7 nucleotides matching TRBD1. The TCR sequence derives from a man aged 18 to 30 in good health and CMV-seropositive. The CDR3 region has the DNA TGCGCCAGCAGCTTGGAGGACAGGAGAAGCAATCAGCCCCAGCATTTT. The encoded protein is CASSLEDRRSNQPQHF.